This T cell receptor beta chain was captured by sequencing in a study of naive and memory T cell subsets. Study-level findings and limits: There was no ground truth to check naive and memory subset results. Especially in CD8 cells, naive repertoires contained a few larger clonotypes, possibly CD45RA-re-expressing memory cells.

Two oligonucleotides, mixed equimolar, formed the beta constant-region primer covering TRBC1 and TRBC2. The ligated cDNA underwent four PCR rounds using SP2 and nested alpha and beta constant-region primers. An oligonucleotide with the SP2 primer and a 12-nucleotide UMI was ligated to the cDNA 3' end. In TCRdb, the UMI-ligation and nested PCR reads were re-called with MiXCR into one record per CDR3 protein. The repertoire holds tens of thousands of distinct CDR3 sequences, with approximately 10% as singletons. In regard to this clonotype: Its antigen is still unknown.

Germline assignment: CDR1 MNHEY and CDR2 SVGEGT. Trimming took off 5 bases at V and 2 bases at J, with 16 bases between the two ends. The CDR3 is 16 residues long. The J gene is TRBJ1-5, the V gene TRBV6-2 or TRBV6-3, with D perhaps TRBD1 (5 bases). Sequencing was carried out using naive CD8+ T cells from blood. The TCR sequence derives from a human donor in good health. CDR3 in DNA: TGTGCCAGCAGTCCGCGGGGGGACCTGGGCAATCAGCCCCAGCATTTT. Protein product: CASSPRGDLGNQPQHF.